The clone carrying this T cell receptor beta chain was seen a handful of times. What it binds is unknown. These data are taken from a study of response to subunit inactivated influenza vaccine. Study outcomes and limitations: Authors suggested that a seasonal influenza vaccination recruits few new T cells each time.

The germline gives CDR1 LGHNA, CDR2 YSLEER. The CDR3 has 16 residues. V lost 0 bases to trimming and J lost 10 bases; unmatched junction nucleotides: 9. TCRdb re-derived calls from the RT-PCR reads in MiXCR, one entry per CDR3 protein. The repertoire holds a few hundred thousand distinct CDR3 sequences, with about a fifth as singletons. The receptor was isolated from a man aged 50-75 years who received an inactivated influenza vaccine. The chain carries TRBV4-3 and TRBJ1-6, with 7 bases matching TRBD1. This material consisted of PBMCs from blood, taken less than 22 months after vaccination. CDR3 in DNA: TGCGCCAGCAGCCAAGAATCGAAGGGGGCAAACTCACCCCTCCACTTT. Translation: CASSQESKGANSPLHF.